Described below is a single TCR beta chain sequence and its context. As yet, its antigen is unknown. This record belongs to a study of post-analysis software for immune sequencing data. cDNA libraries for TCR beta contained unique molecular identifiers. TCRdb itself ran the PCR reads through MiXCR, one entry per CDR3 protein. The sample holds some 690,000 distinct CDR3 sequences, about 32% seen once. The CDR3 loop spans 15 amino acids. CDR1 and CDR2 (germline): DFQATT, SNEGSKA (reference sequence). Germline trimming cut 1 base from V and 6 bases from J; bases unmatched to any gene: 9. General study findings and limits: The study found TRBV5-6, TRBV5-1 and TRBV20-1 among five or six TRBV segments more frequent in patients than controls.

The sequence was collected from a girl under 18 with multiple sclerosis. What was sequenced was blood. The chain has TRBV20-1 and TRBJ1-5; 7 bases align to TRBD1. In DNA form, the CDR3 reads TGCAGTGCTAGAGTAGCCAGGGGGAGCGGTCAGCCCCAGCATTTT. Amino acids: CSARVARGSGQPQHF.